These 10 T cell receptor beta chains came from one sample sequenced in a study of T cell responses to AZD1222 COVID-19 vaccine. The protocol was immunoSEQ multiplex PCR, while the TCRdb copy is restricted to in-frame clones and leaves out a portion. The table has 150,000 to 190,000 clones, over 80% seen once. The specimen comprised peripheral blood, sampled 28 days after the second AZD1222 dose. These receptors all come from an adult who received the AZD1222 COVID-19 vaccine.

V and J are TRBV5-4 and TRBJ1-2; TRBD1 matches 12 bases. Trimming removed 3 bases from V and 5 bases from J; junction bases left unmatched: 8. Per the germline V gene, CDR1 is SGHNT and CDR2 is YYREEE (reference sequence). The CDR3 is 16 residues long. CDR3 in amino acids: CASSSAGQGAIYGYTF. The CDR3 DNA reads TGTGCCAGCAGCTCCGCGGGACAGGGGGCCATATATGGCTACACCTTC.

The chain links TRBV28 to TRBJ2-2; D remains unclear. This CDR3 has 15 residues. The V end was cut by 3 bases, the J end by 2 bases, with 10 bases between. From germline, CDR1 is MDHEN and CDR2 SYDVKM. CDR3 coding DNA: TGTGCCAGCAGTTTGTACAGCATTAACACCGGGGAGCTGTTTTTT. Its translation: CASSLYSINTGELFF.

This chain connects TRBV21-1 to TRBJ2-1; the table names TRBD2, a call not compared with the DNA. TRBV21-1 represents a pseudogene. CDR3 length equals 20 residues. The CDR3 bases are TGTGCCAGCAGCTCCCCTAGGGCTAGCGGGACAAATCCTACCTACAATGAGCAGTTCTTC. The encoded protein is CASSSPRASGTNPTYNEQFF.

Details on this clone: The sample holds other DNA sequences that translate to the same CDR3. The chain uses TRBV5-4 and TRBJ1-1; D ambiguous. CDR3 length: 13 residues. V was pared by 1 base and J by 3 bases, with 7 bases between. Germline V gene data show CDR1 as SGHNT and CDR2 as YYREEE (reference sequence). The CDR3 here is CASSLRVDTEAFF. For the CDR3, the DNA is TGTGCCAGCAGCTTGCGGGTGGACACTGAAGCTTTCTTT. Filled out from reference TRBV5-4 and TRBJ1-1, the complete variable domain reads ETGVTQSPTHLIKTRGQQVTLRCSSQSGHNTVSWYQQALGQGPQFIFQYYREEENGRGNFPPRFSGLQFPNYSSELNVNALELDDSALYLCASSLRVDTEAFFGQGTRLTVV.

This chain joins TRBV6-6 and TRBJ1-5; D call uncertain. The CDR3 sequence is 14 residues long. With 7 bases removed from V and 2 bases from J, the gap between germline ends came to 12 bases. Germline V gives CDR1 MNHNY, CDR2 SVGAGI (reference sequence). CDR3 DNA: TGTGCCAGCACCTCGGGAGGAGGCAATCAGCCCCAGCATTTT. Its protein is CASTSGGGNQPQHF.

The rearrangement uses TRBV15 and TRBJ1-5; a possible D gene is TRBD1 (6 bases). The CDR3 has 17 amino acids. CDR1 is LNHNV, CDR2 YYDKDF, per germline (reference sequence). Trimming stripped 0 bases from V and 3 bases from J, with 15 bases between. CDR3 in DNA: TGTGCCACCAGCAGAGACCCCAAGACAGGCTTCAATCAGCCCCAGCATTTT. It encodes CATSRDPKTGFNQPQHF.

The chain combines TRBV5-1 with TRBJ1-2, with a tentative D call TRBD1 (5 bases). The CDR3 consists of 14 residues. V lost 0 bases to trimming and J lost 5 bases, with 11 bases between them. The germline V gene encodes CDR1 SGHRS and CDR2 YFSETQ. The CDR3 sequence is CASSLGGTGYGYTF. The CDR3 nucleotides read TGCGCCAGCAGCTTGGGGGGCACTGGGTATGGCTACACCTTC. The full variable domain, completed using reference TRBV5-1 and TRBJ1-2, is KAGVTQTPRYLIKTRGQQVTLSCSPISGHRSVSWYQQTPGQGLQFLFEYFSETQRNKGNFPGRFSGRQFSNSRSEMNVSTLELGDSALYLCASSLGGTGYGYTFGSGTRLTVV.

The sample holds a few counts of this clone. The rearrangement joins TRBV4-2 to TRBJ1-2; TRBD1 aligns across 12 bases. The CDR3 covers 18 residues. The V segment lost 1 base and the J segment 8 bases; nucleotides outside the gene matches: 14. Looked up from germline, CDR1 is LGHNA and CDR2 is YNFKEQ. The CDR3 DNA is TGTGCCAGCAGCCAAGTGGTGCAGATCGGGACAGGGGGCTGGGGCTACACCTTC. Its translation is CASSQVVQIGTGGWGYTF.

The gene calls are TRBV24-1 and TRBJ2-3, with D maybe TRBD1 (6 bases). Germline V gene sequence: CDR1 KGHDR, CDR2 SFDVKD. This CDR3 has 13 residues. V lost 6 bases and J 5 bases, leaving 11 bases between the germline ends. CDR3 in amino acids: CATSRGQVDTQYF. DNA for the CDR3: TGTGCCACCAGTCGGGGACAAGTAGATACGCAGTATTTT.

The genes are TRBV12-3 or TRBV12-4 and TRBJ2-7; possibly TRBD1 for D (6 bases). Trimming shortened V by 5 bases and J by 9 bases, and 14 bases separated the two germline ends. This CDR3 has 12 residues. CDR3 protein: CASSIDRFRQYF. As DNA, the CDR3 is TGTGCCAGCAGTATAGACAGGTTTCGGCAGTACTTC.